Shown below are 15 T cell receptor beta chains from a single sample sequenced in a study of blood T cell repertoires in COVID-19. The data were produced by immunoSEQ multiplex PCR, yet TCRdb's version contains in-frame clones alone and is incomplete. The sample holds 95,000 to 100,000 clones, 85% seen once. The sample comprised peripheral blood. Source of these receptors: a woman between 70 and 85 years old with active or convalescent COVID-19.

Only a few counts were recorded for this clone. V and J are TRBV7-2 and TRBJ2-3; the match to TRBD2 covers 13 bases. Losses at the gene ends were 5 bases for V and 0 bases for J; bases not matched to a gene: 8. The CDR3 consists of 18 residues. Germline V gene sequence: CDR1 SGHTA, CDR2 FQGNSA. The CDR3 sequence is CASSPGLAGVTSTDTQYF. In DNA, the CDR3 is TGTGCCAGCAGCCCCGGACTAGCGGGGGTAACTAGCACAGATACGCAGTATTTT.

V and J are TRBV27 and TRBJ2-1, with TRBD2 matching 7 bases. CDR3 length: 15 residues. With V trimmed by 5 bases and J by 5 bases, 9 bases remained unmatched. CDR1 is MNHEY and CDR2 is SMNVEV in the germline V gene (reference sequence). The CDR3 bases are TGTGCCAGCAGTCCGGGAGCGGGGTGGGACAATGAGCAGTTCTTC. It yields the protein CASSPGAGWDNEQFF.

This clone is a singleton in its sample. The chain combines TRBV28 with TRBJ2-5; the D gene is possibly TRBD2 (6 bases). There are 14 residues in the CDR3. Germline lookup yields CDR1 MDHEN and CDR2 SYDVKM. V was pared by 6 bases and J by 1 base, with 12 bases between. The CDR3 reads CASSPGGVQETQYF. Written as DNA, the CDR3 is TGTGCCAGCAGCCCCGGGGGAGTCCAAGAGACCCAGTACTTC.

The V and J genes are TRBV30 and TRBJ1-3; D gene unclear. The CDR3 has 14 amino acids. Germline CDR1 GTSNPN, CDR2 SVGIG (reference sequence). The V end lost 4 bases, the J end lost 4 bases, and 14 bases lay between the germline ends. DNA of the CDR3: TGTGCCTGGAAGAGGAGGGATTCCGGAAACACCATATATTTT. Encoded protein: CAWKRRDSGNTIYF.

A single count supports this clone. The chain has TRBV5-6 and TRBJ2-5; 10 bases are shared with TRBD1. Trimming removed 3 bases from V and 4 bases from J; junction bases left unmatched: 9. Germline CDR1 SGHDT, CDR2 YYEEEE. The CDR3 runs 16 residues. The CDR3 reads CASSSVDRGQGETQYF. In nucleotides, the CDR3 is TGTGCCAGCAGCTCTGTAGACAGGGGGCAGGGAGAGACCCAGTACTTC.

This chain links TRBV9 with TRBJ2-7; D call uncertain. Germline values: CDR1 SGDLS, CDR2 YYNGEE. Trimming stripped 2 bases from V and 0 bases from J, with 9 bases between. This CDR3 is built from 14 residues. Here the CDR3 DNA reads TGTGCCAGCAGCGTTACATCCACCTCCTACGAGCAGTACTTC. Protein: CASSVTSTSYEQYF. Using reference TRBV9 and TRBJ2-7 for the parts outside the CDR3, the full variable domain is DSGVTQTPKHLITATGQRVTLRCSPRSGDLSVYWYQQSLDQGLQFLIQYYNGEERAKGNILERFSAQQFPDLHSELNLSSLELGDSALYFCASSVTSTSYEQYFGPGTRLTVT.

The V and J genes are TRBV28 and TRBJ1-6, with D unresolved. Germline CDR1 and CDR2: MDHEN and SYDVKM. The CDR3 spans 19 residues. Deletions cut 1 base from V and 2 bases from J, with 18 bases between. Here the CDR3 reads CASSLSSRTGVTYNSPLHF. The CDR3 DNA sequence: TGTGCCAGCAGTTTATCCTCAAGGACCGGGGTGACCTATAATTCACCCCTCCACTTT.

This chain links TRBV12-5 with TRBJ1-1; D is undetermined. V was trimmed by 6 bases and J by 7 bases, leaving 15 bases between them. Per the germline V gene, CDR1 is LGHNT and CDR2 is FRNRAP. The CDR3 contains 13 residues. CDR3 in DNA: TGTGCTAGTGGGCCAACCCAAGGCGGTGAAGCTTTCTTT. It codes for CASGPTQGGEAFF.

The chain couples TRBV28 to TRBJ2-3; TRBD1 might be the D (5 bases). V dropped 2 bases and J dropped 6 bases, with 15 bases sitting between them. Per germline, CDR1 MDHEN and CDR2 SYDVKM. The CDR3 runs 15 residues. Here the CDR3 DNA reads TGTGCCAGCAGTTTACCCAACCAGGGATGGGATACGCAGTATTTT. As protein: CASSLPNQGWDTQYF.

This clone appeared a few times. V and J are TRBV28 and TRBJ2-7; D is possibly TRBD2 (7 bases). Germline lookup yields CDR1 MDHEN and CDR2 SYDVKM. V lost 6 bases to trimming and J lost 2 bases, with 17 bases between them. This CDR3 region has 15 residues. This CDR3 is CASSYGLGGAYEQYF. The CDR3 DNA is TGTGCCAGCAGCTACGGACTAGGGGGAGCCTACGAGCAGTACTTC.

The chain employs TRBV7-2 and TRBJ2-7; D is unclear. The germline V gene has CDR1 SGHTA and CDR2 FQGNSA. This CDR3 region has 11 residues. Trimming removed 5 bases at V and 1 base at J, with 3 bases between. CDR3 in amino acids: CASSPSYEQYF. CDR3 sequence (DNA): TGTGCCAGCAGCCCTTCCTACGAGCAGTACTTC.

The genes are TRBV6-6 and TRBJ1-4; a possible D gene is TRBD1 (5 bases). CDR1 is MNHNY and CDR2 is SVGAGI in the germline V gene (reference sequence). V lost 2 bases, J lost 7 bases, and 11 bases lay in between. The CDR3 totals 14 residues. Here the CDR3 DNA reads TGTGCCAGCAGTTACGGGGGGTCCTTTGAAAAACTGTTTTTT. This encodes CASSYGGSFEKLFF.

V and J are TRBV5-3 and TRBJ2-1, with TRBD1 matching over 9 bases. TRBV5-3 is given ORF status, its function remaining uncertain. Trimming cost V 4 bases and J 6 bases; bases outside gene matches: 5. This CDR3 has 14 amino acids. CDR3 nucleotide sequence: TGTGCCAGAAGCGTACAGGGGGCGGTCAATGAGCAGTTCTTC. This codes for CARSVQGAVNEQFF.

This chain uses TRBV19 with TRBJ1-4; D is unclear. Germline-derived CDR1 and CDR2 are LNHDA and SQIVND (reference sequence). The CDR3 is 13 residues long. V was trimmed by 3 bases and J by 5 bases, leaving 7 bases between them. The CDR3 here is CASSIAGNEKLFF. CDR3 sequence (DNA): TGTGCCAGTAGTATCGCCGGGAATGAAAAACTGTTTTTT.

The chain uses TRBV6-1 and TRBJ2-7; 8 positions agree with TRBD2. V was clipped by 5 bases and J by 1 base; unmatched bases: 7. Germline V gene data show CDR1 as MNHNS and CDR2 as SASEGT. This CDR3 is 15 amino acids long. CDR3 protein: CASSLGLAGSYEQYF. In nucleotides, the CDR3 is TGTGCCAGCAGTTTGGGGTTAGCGGGGTCCTACGAGCAGTACTTC.